The T cell receptor beta chain under discussion was sequenced for a study of CD8 T cells in ankylosing spondylitis. Study-wide results and caveats: A TCR beta motif of 7 to 9 highly homologous variants seemed to mark ankylosing spondylitis blood. Disease-associated clonotypes exhibited CD8+ identity and were relatively infrequent in peripheral blood. Prior literature has documented some motif variants in synovial fluid and blood from reactive arthritis.

Library preparation for TCR beta used quantitative 5'-RACE with molecular barcodes. MiXCR, applied by TCRdb to the 5' RACE reads, yields one record per CDR3 protein. This table has 350,000 or so distinct CDR3 sequences, 11% appearing once. CDR3 length equals 15 residues. J lost 7 bases, V lost 7 bases, and 10 bases had no gene match. The table lists this clonotype with many counts. Its target is not known. The chain recombines TRBV12-3 or TRBV12-4 with TRBJ2-1; 10 nucleotides agree with TRBD2. The sequence was collected from a female donor with ankylosing spondylitis or in good health (not recorded which). Sequencing was performed on blood, either unsorted or a sorted T cell fraction (not recorded which). The CDR3 DNA follows: TGTGCCAGCAACATACTAGCGGGGTCCCCTAATGAGCAGTTCTTC. Protein product: CASNILAGSPNEQFF.